One sample yielded the 21 T cell receptor beta chains listed below, sequenced in a study of cytomegalovirus exposure and HLA in healthy donors. Vbeta (60) and Jbeta (13) primers were used in the PCR. The repertoire was sequenced with immunoSEQ multiplex PCR; TCRdb's copy has only in-frame clones and lacks some. This table holds around 130,000 clones, 77% found once. Sequenced input: PBMCs. The receptors here all came from a man in his late teens or twenties in good health and CMV-seropositive.

The rearrangement uses TRBV5-1 and TRBJ2-5, with TRBD2 identical over 10 bases. The J call may be faulty, since TRBJ2-7 better matches the DNA end. The CDR3 totals 14 residues. Germline CDR1 and CDR2: SGHRS and YFSETQ. CDR3 bases: TGCGCCAGCAACACTAGCGGGAACCCCTACGAGCAGTACTTC. It encodes CASNTSGNPYEQYF.

The chain couples TRBV11-2 to TRBJ1-1; 9 nucleotides agree with TRBD1. The CDR3 totals 14 residues. CDR1 and CDR2 from the germline V gene are SGHAT and FQNNGV. V lost 4 bases and J lost 1; bases outside the gene matches: 1. The CDR3 DNA is TGTGCCAGCAGCTGGGGACAGGGGAACACTGAAGCTTTCTTT. It encodes CASSWGQGNTEAFF.

The CDR3 reads CASSLDRGGGYTF. In DNA, the CDR3 is TGTGCCAGCAGCTTAGACCGTGGCGGTGGCTACACCTTC. This sequence joins TRBV7-8 and TRBJ1-2, with D hard to call. Trimming took 1 base from V and 7 from J, leaving 10 bases between them. The CDR3 contains 13 residues. Germline V gene sequence: CDR1 SGHVS, CDR2 FQNEAQ. Full variable domain (missing parts from reference TRBV7-8 and TRBJ1-2): GAGVSQSPRYKVAKRGQDVALRCDPISGHVSLFWYQQALGQGPEFLTYFQNEAQLDKSGLPSDRFFAERPEGSVSTLKIQRTQQEDSAVYLCASSLDRGGGYTFGSGTRLTVV.

The rearrangement uses TRBV6-5 and TRBJ1-2; no firm D call. CDR1 is MNHEY and CDR2 is SVGAGI in the germline V gene. The length of the CDR3 is 13 residues. Trimming stripped 0 bases from V and 8 bases from J, with 10 bases between. The CDR3 loop is CASSYSSLLGYTF. The DNA of the CDR3 is TGTGCCAGCAGTTACTCATCCCTTTTAGGCTACACCTTC.

The chain links TRBV6-5 to TRBJ1-4, with a weak D call TRBD1 (6 bases). CDR3 length equals 15 residues. Germline CDR1 MNHEY, CDR2 SVGAGI. The V end lost 6 bases, the J end lost 5 bases, and 16 bases lay between the germline ends. The CDR3 loop reads CASSTDRWTNEKLFF. In DNA, the CDR3 is TGTGCCAGCAGCACTGACAGGTGGACGAATGAAAAACTGTTTTTT.

This clone was seen only a few times. J is TRBJ2-7 and V is TRBV13; 14 bases fit TRBD2. This CDR3 comprises 16 residues. Germline CDR1 reads PRHDT; CDR2 reads FYEKMQ (reference sequence). The V segment lost 5 bases and the J segment 6 bases; nucleotides outside the gene matches: 9. CDR3 DNA: TGTGCCAGCAGCGCCGGGACTAGCGGGAGTTCGTCCGAGCAGTACTTC. Translated, it gives CASSAGTSGSSSEQYF.

The rearrangement joins TRBV7-6 to TRBJ1-1; perhaps TRBD1 as D (5 bases). V lost 5 bases and J lost 4, with 11 bases in between. Germline V gene sequence: CDR1 SGHVS, CDR2 FNYEAQ. The CDR3 consists of 13 residues. The CDR3 sequence: CASSPGVRTEAFF. CDR3 sequence (DNA): TGTGCCAGCAGCCCGGGGGTCCGCACTGAAGCTTTCTTT.

V and J are TRBV6-5 and TRBJ1-2; D not certain. The length of the CDR3 is 16 residues. CDR1 and CDR2 (germline): MNHEY, SVGAGI. V was clipped by 0 bases and J by 5 bases, with 16 bases between them. CDR3 region: CASSYSIVGLTYGYTF. The CDR3 DNA follows: TGTGCCAGCAGTTACTCGATAGTAGGCCTGACTTATGGCTACACCTTC.

This chain connects TRBV28 to TRBJ1-2; the D gene is possibly TRBD1 (5 bases). The CDR3 length is 13 residues. V was trimmed by 1 base and J by 6 bases, leaving 9 bases between them. Germline assignment: CDR1 MDHEN and CDR2 SYDVKM. CDR3 amino acids: CASSLFQGDGYTF. CDR3 nucleotide sequence: TGTGCCAGCAGTTTATTCCAGGGTGATGGCTACACCTTC.

There are a few counts of this clone. This chain links TRBV29-1 with TRBJ2-2, with D hard to call. This CDR3 region has 14 residues. Germline lookup yields CDR1 SQVTM and CDR2 ANQGSEA. V was clipped by 4 bases and J by 2 bases, with 11 bases between them. CDR3 nucleotides: TGCAGCGTTGGGCTAGTCACTAACACCGGGGAGCTGTTTTTT. The encoded protein is CSVGLVTNTGELFF.

This sequence joins TRBV5-1 and TRBJ2-1; tentatively, D is TRBD2 (6 bases). Per the germline V gene, CDR1 is SGHRS and CDR2 is YFSETQ. With 2 bases removed from V and 7 bases from J, the gap between germline ends came to 13 bases. CDR3 length: 14 residues. The CDR3 is CASSFLARNNEQFF. DNA for the CDR3: TGCGCCAGCAGCTTTCTAGCGCGGAATAATGAGCAGTTCTTC.

This clone was seen only a few times. The J gene is TRBJ2-7, the V gene TRBV5-6, with 8 bases aligning to TRBD2. The V and J ends lost 2 bases and 5 bases, in that order; junction bases with no gene match: 12. CDR3 length equals 16 residues. Germline V gene sequence: CDR1 SGHDT, CDR2 YYEEEE. Here the CDR3 DNA reads TGTGCCAGCAGCTTAAGAACTACGGGGGGGCGCGACGAGCAGTACTTC. This gives the protein CASSLRTTGGRDEQYF.

This rearrangement joins TRBV4-1 to TRBJ2-5, with 10 bases fitting TRBD2. The DNA end favors TRBJ2-7, so the J call may be wrong. The CDR3 runs to 15 residues. Per the germline V gene, CDR1 is MGHRA and CDR2 is YSYEKL. CDR3 region: CASSSRTSGYYEQYF. In nucleotides, the CDR3 is TGCGCCAGCAGCTCCCGGACTAGCGGCTATTACGAGCAGTACTTC.

The rearrangement links TRBV28 to TRBJ1-5; D ambiguous. This CDR3 is 16 amino acids long. The germline gives CDR1 MDHEN, CDR2 SYDVKM. V lost 7 bases and J 6 bases, leaving 22 bases between the germline ends. The CDR3 DNA sequence: TGTGCCAGCAATTATAATTTGCGTCACGTTCCTCAGCCCCAGCATTTT. The encoded protein is CASNYNLRHVPQPQHF.

The chain employs TRBV29-1 and TRBJ1-1, with D uncertain. The germline V gene has CDR1 SQVTM and CDR2 ANQGSEA. The CDR3 consists of 14 residues. Trimming removed 5 bases at V and 0 bases at J, with 13 bases between. For the CDR3, the DNA is TGCAGCGTTTCTCCTATTGGAGTGAACACTGAAGCTTTCTTT. Protein: CSVSPIGVNTEAFF.

This rearrangement joins TRBV6-1 to TRBJ1-5, with D possibly TRBD1 on 6 matching bases. Trimming removed 8 bases at V and 9 bases at J, with 20 bases between. This CDR3 spans 14 amino acids. Germline values: CDR1 MNHNS, CDR2 SASEGT. The CDR3, as DNA: TGTGCCAGCGGAGAGACAGGCCACCTTACGCCCCAGCATTTT. Translating gives CASGETGHLTPQHF.

The genes are TRBV18 and TRBJ1-4; TRBD1 is a possible D gene (5 bases). The CDR3 consists of 13 residues. V was cut by 6 bases and J by 10 bases, with 15 bases left in between. Germline V gene lookup returns CDR1 KGHSH and CDR2 LQKENI. Here the CDR3 reads CASSPGSGGKLFF. Written as DNA, the CDR3 is TGTGCCAGCTCTCCGGGGTCCGGGGGAAAACTGTTTTTT.

This clone has a handful of counts. The chain links TRBV29-1 to TRBJ2-7; TRBD1 agrees at 10 bases. The germline CDR1 and CDR2 sequences are SQVTM and ANQGSEA. V was clipped by 6 bases and J by 7 bases; unmatched bases: 6. The CDR3 length is 12 residues. CDR3 in amino acids: CSVGDRGFEQYF. Here the CDR3 DNA reads TGCAGCGTAGGGGACAGGGGTTTTGAGCAGTACTTC.

CDR3 amino acids: CASSVAGVNYGYTF. CDR3 bases: TGTGCCAGCAGTGTGGCGGGGGTAAACTATGGCTACACCTTC. The V gene is TRBV25-1, the J gene TRBJ1-2; D might be TRBD1 (5 bases). The germline CDR1 and CDR2 sequences are MGHDK and SYGVNS. CDR3 size: 14 residues. Deletions cut 4 bases from V and 2 bases from J, with 11 bases between.

The chain employs TRBV28 and TRBJ1-1; possible D gene TRBD1, 6 bases. Trimming took off 6 bases at V and 6 bases at J, with 17 bases between the two ends. Germline V gene data show CDR1 as MDHEN and CDR2 as SYDVKM. The CDR3 loop spans 14 amino acids. CDR3 sequence: CASSTIPGGPEAFF. CDR3 bases: TGTGCCAGCAGCACGATCCCGGGGGGGCCTGAAGCTTTCTTT.

The J gene is TRBJ2-7, the V gene TRBV5-1, with 9 bases aligning to TRBD1. Germline V gives CDR1 SGHRS, CDR2 YFSETQ. The CDR3 has 15 amino acids. Trimming removed 4 bases from V and 1 base from J; junction bases left unmatched: 6. CDR3 sequence reads: CASSLGQGHSYEQYF. The CDR3 coding sequence is TGCGCCAGCAGCCTCGGACAGGGGCATTCCTACGAGCAGTACTTC.